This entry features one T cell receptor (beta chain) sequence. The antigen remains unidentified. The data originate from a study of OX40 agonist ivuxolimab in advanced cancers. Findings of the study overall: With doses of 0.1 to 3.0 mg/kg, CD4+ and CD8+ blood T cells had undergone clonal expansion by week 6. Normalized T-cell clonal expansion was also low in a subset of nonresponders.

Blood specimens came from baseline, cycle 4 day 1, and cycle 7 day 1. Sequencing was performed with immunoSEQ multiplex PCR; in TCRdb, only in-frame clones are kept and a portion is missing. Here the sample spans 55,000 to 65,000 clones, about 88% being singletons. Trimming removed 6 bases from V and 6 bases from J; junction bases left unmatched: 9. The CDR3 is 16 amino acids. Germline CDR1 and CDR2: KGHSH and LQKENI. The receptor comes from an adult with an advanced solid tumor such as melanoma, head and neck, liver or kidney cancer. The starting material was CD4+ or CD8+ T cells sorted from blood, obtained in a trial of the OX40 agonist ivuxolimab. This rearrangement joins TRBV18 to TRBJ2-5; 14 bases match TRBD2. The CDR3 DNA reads TGTGCCAGCTCCCCGGGACTAGCGGGAGTGAGGAAGACCCAGTACTTC. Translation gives CASSPGLAGVRKTQYF.